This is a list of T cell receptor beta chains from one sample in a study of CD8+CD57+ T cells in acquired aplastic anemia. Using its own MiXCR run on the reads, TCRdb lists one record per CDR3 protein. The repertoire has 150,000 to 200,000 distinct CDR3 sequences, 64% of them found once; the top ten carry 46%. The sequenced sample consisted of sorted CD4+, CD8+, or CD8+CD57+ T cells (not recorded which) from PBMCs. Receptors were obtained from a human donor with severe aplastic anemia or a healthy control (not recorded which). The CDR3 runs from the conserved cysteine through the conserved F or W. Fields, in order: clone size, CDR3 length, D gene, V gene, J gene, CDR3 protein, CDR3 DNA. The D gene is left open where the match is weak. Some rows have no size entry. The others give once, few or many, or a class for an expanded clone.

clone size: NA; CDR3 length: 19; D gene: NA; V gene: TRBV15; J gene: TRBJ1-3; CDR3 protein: CATSSFALAGTSAGNTIYF; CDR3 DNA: TGTGCCACCAGCAGCTTTGCCTTAGCCGGGACATCCGCTGGAAACACCATATATTTT
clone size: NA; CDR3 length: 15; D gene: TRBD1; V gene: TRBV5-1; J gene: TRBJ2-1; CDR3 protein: CASSFGQGVGNEQFF; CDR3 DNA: TGCGCCAGCAGCTTCGGACAGGGGGTTGGCAATGAGCAGTTCTTC
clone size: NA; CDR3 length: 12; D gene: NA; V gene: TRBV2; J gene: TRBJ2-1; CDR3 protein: CASDTGNNDQFF; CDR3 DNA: TGTGCCAGCGACACAGGAAACAATGATCAGTTCTTC
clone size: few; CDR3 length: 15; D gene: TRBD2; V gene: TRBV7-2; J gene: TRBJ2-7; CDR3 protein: CASSHGLAPVHEQYF; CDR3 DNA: TGTGCCAGCAGCCACGGACTAGCCCCGGTCCACGAGCAGTACTTC
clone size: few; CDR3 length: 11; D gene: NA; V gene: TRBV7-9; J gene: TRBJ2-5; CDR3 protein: CASRAEETQYF; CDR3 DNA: TGTGCCAGCAGAGCCGAGGAGACCCAGTACTTC
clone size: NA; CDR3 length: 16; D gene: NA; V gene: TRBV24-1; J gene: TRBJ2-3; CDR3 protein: CATSDFGTRSTDTQYF; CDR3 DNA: TGTGCCACCAGTGATTTCGGGACACGAAGCACAGATACGCAGTATTTT
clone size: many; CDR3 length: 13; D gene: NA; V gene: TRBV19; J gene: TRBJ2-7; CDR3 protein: CASSIGPGEEQYF; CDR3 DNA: TGTGCCAGTAGTATAGGTCCGGGGGAAGAGCAGTACTTC
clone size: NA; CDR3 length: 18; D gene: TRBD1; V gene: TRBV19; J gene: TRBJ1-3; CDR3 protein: CASRPRTGGSFSGNTIYF; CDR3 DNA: TGTGCCAGTAGGCCTCGGACAGGGGGCTCCTTCTCTGGAAACACCATATATTTT
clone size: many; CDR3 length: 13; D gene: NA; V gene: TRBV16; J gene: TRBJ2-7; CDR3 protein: CASSQSLWYEQYF; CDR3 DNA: TGTGCCAGCAGCCAGAGTTTATGGTACGAGCAGTACTTC
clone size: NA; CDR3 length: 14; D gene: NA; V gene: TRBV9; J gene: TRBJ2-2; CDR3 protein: CASSALRGTGELFF; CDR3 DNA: TGTGCCAGCAGCGCCCTCAGGGGAACCGGGGAGCTGTTTTTT